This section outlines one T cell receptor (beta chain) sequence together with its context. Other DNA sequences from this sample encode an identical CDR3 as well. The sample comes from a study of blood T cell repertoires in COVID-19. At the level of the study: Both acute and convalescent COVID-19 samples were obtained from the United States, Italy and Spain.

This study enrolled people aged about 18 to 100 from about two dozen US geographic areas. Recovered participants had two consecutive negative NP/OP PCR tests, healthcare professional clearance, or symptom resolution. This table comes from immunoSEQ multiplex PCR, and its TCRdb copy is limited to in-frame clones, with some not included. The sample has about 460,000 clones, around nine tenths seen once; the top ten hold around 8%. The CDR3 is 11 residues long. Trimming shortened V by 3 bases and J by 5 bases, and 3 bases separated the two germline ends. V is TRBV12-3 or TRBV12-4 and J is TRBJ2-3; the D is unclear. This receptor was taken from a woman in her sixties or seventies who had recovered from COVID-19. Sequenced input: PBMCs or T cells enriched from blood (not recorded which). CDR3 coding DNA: TGTGCCAGCAGTTTTCAAGATACGCAGTATTTT. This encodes CASSFQDTQYF.